The clone carrying this TCR beta chain was recorded a few times. The antigen is not known. These data come from a study of response to subunit inactivated influenza vaccine. Study-wide results and limits: The authors suggested that few new T cells are recruited per seasonal influenza vaccination.

Via MiXCR, TCRdb re-called the RT-PCR reads, giving one row per CDR3 protein. The sample contains hundreds of thousands of distinct CDR3 sequences, approximately 14% of which appear only once. CDR3 size: 14 residues. From germline, CDR1 is LNHDA and CDR2 SQIVND (reference sequence). V dropped 1 base and J dropped 11 bases, with 15 bases sitting between them. V gene TRBV19 combines with J gene TRBJ1-5, with D tentatively TRBD1 (5 bases). This TCR was recovered from a middle-aged man who received an inactivated influenza vaccine. The sample in question was PBMCs from blood, obtained around two weeks before vaccination. The CDR3 region is CASSIGGLTMAQHF. The CDR3 DNA reads TGTGCCAGTAGTATAGGGGGCCTCACTATGGCCCAGCATTTT.